This T cell receptor beta chain was retrieved from a study of blood T cell repertoires in COVID-19. The wider study: Donors in the United States, Italy and Spain gave samples during acute or convalescent COVID-19. PBMCs, B-cell-depleted T cells, or T cells provided the cDNA or gDNA that made up the material.

In the original processing: Estimation of nucleated cell counts relied on the amplification of reference gene primers. TCRdb's table, derived via immunoSEQ multiplex PCR, lists solely in-frame clones and lacks some. D and trimming come from the DNA, and the V and J calls and clone size come from that table. The data hold approximately 75,000 clones, with 74% observed a single time. Sequenced material: peripheral blood. The TCR originated in a human donor with acute or convalescent COVID-19. The donor label of this sample is uncertain.

CDR3 sequence (DNA): TGTGCCAGCAGCTTAGGGGGGCGAGGAAACATTCAGTACTTC. Translated, it gives CASSLGGRGNIQYF. This chain connects TRBV13 to TRBJ2-4; maybe TRBD1 (5 bases). This CDR3 region has 14 residues. Germline V lookup: CDR1 PRHDT, CDR2 FYEKMQ (reference sequence). Trimming left V 0 bases short and J 6 bases short, with 9 bases between.